A single sample gave rise to the 15 T cell receptor beta chains below, sequenced in a study of blood T cell repertoires in COVID-19 (dated by TCRdb to the early 2020s). Libraries were built with the immunoSEQ multiplex PCR assay. In TCRdb, the immuneACCESS table is reduced to in-frame sequences with V and J assigned. These tables do not hold every clone; where another copy was compared, an unresolved V gene accounts for under half, and the others remain unexplained. For this sample the table gives 40,000 or so clones, of which approximately 91% were detected only once. The top ten constitute about 2.2% of the sample. Sample: peripheral blood. Receptor source: a man aged 45 to 65 with active COVID-19.

This chain links TRBV18 with TRBJ2-3; 10 positions agree with TRBD1. Germline V gene lookup returns CDR1 KGHSH and CDR2 LQKENI. J gave up 3 bases and V 3 bases, and 0 bases lay outside the gene matches. CDR3 size: 14 residues. The CDR3 nucleotides are TGTGCCAGCTCACCGGACAGGGGGACAGATACGCAGTATTTT. Protein: CASSPDRGTDTQYF.

DNA of the CDR3: TGCGCCAGCAGCTTGGGCCAGAGGAATGAGCAGTTCTTC. Encoded protein: CASSLGQRNEQFF. The V gene is TRBV5-1, the J gene TRBJ2-1; unclear D gene. V dropped 0 bases and J dropped 7 bases, with 8 bases sitting between them. Germline values: CDR1 SGHRS, CDR2 YFSETQ. The length of the CDR3 is 13 residues.

This clone was counted once. The genes are TRBV18 and TRBJ2-3; possible D gene TRBD2, 5 bases. Germline-derived CDR1 and CDR2 are KGHSH and LQKENI. The CDR3 runs to 15 residues. Deletions cut 3 bases from V and 2 bases from J, with 12 bases between. The CDR3 loop is CASSPLGVTTDTQYF. The CDR3 coding sequence is TGTGCCAGCTCACCTCTGGGAGTTACCACAGATACGCAGTATTTT. Variable domain in full (rest from reference TRBV18 and TRBJ2-3): NAGVMQNPRHLVRRRGQEARLRCSPMKGHSHVYWYRQLPEEGLKFMVYLQKENIIDESGMPKERFSAEFPKEGPSILRIQQVVRGDSAAYFCASSPLGVTTDTQYFGPGTRLTVL.

The chain uses TRBV4-2 and TRBJ2-3; 11 nucleotides match TRBD1. With 5 bases clipped from V and 8 bases from J, the junction kept 9 bases outside the gene matches. The CDR3 spans 15 residues. Germline V gene lookup returns CDR1 LGHNA and CDR2 YNFKEQ. The CDR3: CASSSRDRGLTTQYF. DNA of the CDR3: TGTGCCAGCAGCTCCCGGGACAGGGGGTTAACTACGCAGTATTTT.

CDR3 sequence (DNA): TGCGCCAGCAACCCCGAGGGGGGGACAGATACGCAGTATTTT. Residues: CASNPEGGTDTQYF. This chain connects TRBV4-1 to TRBJ2-3, with D possibly being TRBD2 (7 bases). Trimming took 7 bases from V and 3 from J, leaving 14 bases between them. The CDR3 covers 14 residues. Germline V CDR1 and CDR2: MGHRA, YSYEKL.

This chain joins TRBV27 and TRBJ1-1; TRBD1 might be the D (5 bases). CDR1 is MNHEY and CDR2 is SMNVEV in the germline V gene (reference sequence). The V end lost 1 base, the J end lost 1 base, and 13 bases lay between the germline ends. The CDR3 consists of 16 residues. The CDR3 DNA reads TGTGCCAGCAGTTTATGGGGCAGGCAAACGAACACTGAAGCTTTCTTT. Protein: CASSLWGRQTNTEAFF.

The chain combines TRBV30 with TRBJ1-3; the D gene is possibly TRBD1 (6 bases). The germline V gene has CDR1 GTSNPN and CDR2 SVGIG (reference sequence). The CDR3 is 11 residues long. Trimming left V 5 bases short and J 10 bases short, with 12 bases between. The CDR3 DNA reads TGTGCCTGGGGGTTTGACAGGACCATATATTTT. Protein product: CAWGFDRTIYF.

The rearrangement joins TRBV5-8 to TRBJ2-3; D might be TRBD2 (6 bases). The germline V gene encodes CDR1 SGHTS and CDR2 YDEGEE. CDR3 length: 16 amino acids. Trimming left V 0 bases short and J 6 bases short, with 17 bases between. The CDR3 spells CASSLAVSRRADTQYF. The CDR3 nucleotides are TGTGCCAGCAGCTTGGCCGTCAGCCGGAGGGCGGATACGCAGTATTTT.

This chain uses TRBV27 with TRBJ2-1; TRBD2 aligns across 10 bases. V lost 7 bases to trimming and J lost 8 bases; unmatched junction nucleotides: 17. The CDR3 contains 17 residues. The V gene's germline CDR1 is MNHEY and CDR2 SMNVEV (reference sequence). CDR3 nucleotides: TGTGCCAGCACCCAAAGAATTCCTAGCGGGAGAGGGTATGAGCAGTTCTTC. Protein product: CASTQRIPSGRGYEQFF.

The chain joins TRBV6-5 to TRBJ1-1; the D gene is possibly TRBD1 (5 bases). V was cut by 0 bases and J by 5 bases, with 13 bases left in between. CDR1 and CDR2 from the germline V gene are MNHEY and SVGAGI. The CDR3 runs 15 residues. The CDR3 loop is CASSYSYGGRTEAFF. As DNA, the CDR3 is TGTGCCAGCAGTTACTCGTATGGGGGGAGGACTGAAGCTTTCTTT.

The chain couples TRBV7-8 to TRBJ2-1; 7 bases agree with TRBD2. Losses at the gene ends were 5 bases for V and 0 bases for J; bases not matched to a gene: 7. Per germline, CDR1 SGHVS and CDR2 FQNEAQ. This CDR3 region has 16 residues. The CDR3 region has the DNA TGTGCCAGCAGCGATAAGCGGGGTAGCTCCTACAATGAGCAGTTCTTC. Translation gives CASSDKRGSSYNEQFF. The full variable domain, its missing parts supplied by reference TRBV7-8 and TRBJ2-1, is GAGVSQSPRYKVAKRGQDVALRCDPISGHVSLFWYQQALGQGPEFLTYFQNEAQLDKSGLPSDRFFAERPEGSVSTLKIQRTQQEDSAVYLCASSDKRGSSYNEQFFGPGTRLTVL.

The rearrangement joins TRBV5-1 to TRBJ2-6, with D unclear. The CDR3 runs to 14 residues. With 9 bases removed from V and 4 bases from J, the gap between germline ends came to 14 bases. Germline-derived CDR1 and CDR2 are SGHRS and YFSETQ. In DNA form, the CDR3 reads TGCGCCACCCGGTTAACCTCAGGGGCCAACGTCCTGACTTTC. This codes for CATRLTSGANVLTF.

The V call is TRBV7-2, the J call TRBJ2-1; 7 bases are shared with TRBD1. CDR1 and CDR2 from the germline V gene are SGHTA and FQGNSA. The CDR3 covers 16 residues. V was clipped by 3 bases and J by 4 bases; unmatched bases: 9. CDR3 DNA sequence: TGTGCCAGCAGCTTCCTATCAGGGGGAAGGTACAATGAGCAGTTCTTC. Translation: CASSFLSGGRYNEQFF.

This clone occurred once. The chain links TRBV12-5 to TRBJ1-3, with unresolved D. Between the trimmed V and J ends, which lost 6 bases and 0 bases, there was a span of 12 bases. CDR1 LGHNT and CDR2 FRNRAP come from the germline V gene. The CDR3 is made up of 15 amino acids. The CDR3 sequence is CASGLDWSSGNTIYF. The DNA for the CDR3 is TGTGCTAGTGGCTTAGACTGGTCCTCTGGAAACACCATATATTTT.

V usage is TRBV7-2 and J usage is TRBJ2-7; TRBD1 aligns across 7 bases. Trimming removed 1 base from V and 5 bases from J; junction bases left unmatched: 11. The germline gives CDR1 SGHTA, CDR2 FQGNSA. This CDR3 has 16 residues. The DNA of the CDR3 is TGTGCCAGCAGCTTAGGGGATCATCGACAGGGAAACGAGCAGTACTTC. Its protein product is CASSLGDHRQGNEQYF.